Described below is a single T cell receptor (beta chain) sequence and its context. This clonotype has just a few counts. Its antigen is unknown. Nothing much larger sits one base from this clone, and base qualities are not available. From the germline V gene, CDR1 is MNHEY and CDR2 is SVGAGI. The CDR3 covers 15 residues, taking in both the cysteine and the phenylalanine. Of all the DNA, just the CDR3 is kept, 45 bases in frame from base 1. After removal of 4 bases from V and 6 bases from J, the junction retains 9 bases not matched to a gene. This specimen's time point label, interpreted: patch test 3, about 24 weeks after DPC sensitization. Sample treatment or condition, as interpreted from the label and publication: therapeutic diphenylcyclopropenone sensitization with weekly scalp DPC. Blood at each patch-test visit was drawn before the patch test was applied. Patients were eligible if aged 18 to 70, diagnosed with alopecia and judged suitable for DPC therapy, and pregnant patients were excluded. Total RNA was extracted from unfractionated whole blood collected in Tempus Blood RNA tubes.

The data belong to a study of human T cells and chemical hapten exposure (dated by TCRdb to 2020 to 2023). Notes on the research overall: For sensitization, 2% DPC in acetone was applied to a roughly 2 cm by roughly 2 cm area of upper inner arm skin. Throughout the study period of 20 to 25 weeks, patients also received therapeutic DPC doses to the scalp every week. Patch testing was done on the upper back using Finn chambers containing 0.01% DPC, and results were scored after 6 days according to International Contact Dermatitis Research Group standards. Alopecia areata with under or over 50% scalp involvement, alopecia totalis and alopecia universalis were represented in the patient cohort, which was mostly female. Libraries were combined into a pool for sequencing, and differences in TCR yield between samples came mainly from small differences in library volumes within the pool. Peripheral blood TCR repertoire changes were tracked in vivo in alopecia patients during primary and secondary sensitization to the hapten diphenylcyclopropenone (DPC). Patient blood was sampled pre-sensitization (week 0) and at 2, 6 and about 24 weeks after DPC sensitization. Blood for TCR sequencing was provided by twenty-nine alopecia patients at one to four time points (pre-sensitization, 2, 6 and 24 weeks).

Receptor libraries were prepared by RACE. Sequencer: NextSeq 500. During library preparation, unique molecular identifiers were attached to individual cDNA molecules so that TCRs could be counted quantitatively and reproducibly. For every blood RNA sample, sequencing covered both the TCR alpha and TCR beta chains. The original pipeline was this. Samples had a median of roughly 100,000 TCRs, with a range from roughly 23,224 to 700,000. The Decombinator software suite was used to annotate the V, J and CDR3 of the TCR reads. For the PS versus PT1 abundance plots, all samples were subsampled to the same number of TCRs (28,000). Expanded TCRs were defined as absent before sensitization and observed at least eight times at the 2-week time point. TCRdb reran the public reads through fastp at Q25 and MiXCR, keeping productive beta chains. A single entry per CDR3 protein holds the most common genes and DNA from its merged rows. TCRdb's processing, not the authors' own work, is the source of the V and J calls. This sample lists about 190,000 distinct CDR3 sequences; around 23% were detected once. 2.5% of the sample rests with the top ten.

The study at large found these results: All patients had alopecia, a presumed autoimmune disease, so their immune response might differ from that of healthy individuals. The number of PT1 expanded TCRs positively correlated with patch test score, significant at thresholds 8, 16 and 32 but not 4. Repeated subsampling changed both the strength of the expansion versus patch-test correlation and the threshold at which that correlation became significant. DPC sensitization did not change the number of TCRs with a frequency above 1 in 1000, and there was no evidence of changes in global repertoire structure. Significantly more large CDR3 similarity clusters were formed by expanded TCRs than by pre-sensitization or healthy control sets, consistent with antigen-driven responses.

The specimen was whole blood, collected in connection with sensitization to the hapten diphenylcyclopropenone (DPC). The chain employs TRBV6-5 and TRBJ1-2; 9 bases in the junction line up with TRBD1. This TCR came from a middle-aged woman with alopecia areata. Some clones in this sample may be carry-over from other donors' samples. This receptor carries the CDR3 CASSSPGQGVDGYTF. The nucleotide sequence is given as TGTGCCAGCAGTTCTCCGGGACAGGGAGTGGATGGCTACACCTTC.